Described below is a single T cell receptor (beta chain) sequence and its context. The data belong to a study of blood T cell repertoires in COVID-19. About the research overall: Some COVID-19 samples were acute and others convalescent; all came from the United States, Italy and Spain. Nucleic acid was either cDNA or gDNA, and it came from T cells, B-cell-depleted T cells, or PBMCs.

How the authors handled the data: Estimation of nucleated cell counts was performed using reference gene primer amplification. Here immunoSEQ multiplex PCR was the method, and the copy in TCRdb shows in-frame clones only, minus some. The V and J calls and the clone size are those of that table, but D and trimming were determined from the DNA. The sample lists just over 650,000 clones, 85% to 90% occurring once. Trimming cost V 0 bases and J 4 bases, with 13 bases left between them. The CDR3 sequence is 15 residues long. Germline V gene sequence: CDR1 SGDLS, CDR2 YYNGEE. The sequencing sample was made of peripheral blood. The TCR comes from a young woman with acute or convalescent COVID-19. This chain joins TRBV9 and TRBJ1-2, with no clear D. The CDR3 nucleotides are TGTGCCAGCAGCGTAGCTAGCGGGCCCGTCTATGGCTACACCTTC. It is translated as CASSVASGPVYGYTF. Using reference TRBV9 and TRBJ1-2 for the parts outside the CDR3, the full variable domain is DSGVTQTPKHLITATGQRVTLRCSPRSGDLSVYWYQQSLDQGLQFLIQYYNGEERAKGNILERFSAQQFPDLHSELNLSSLELGDSALYFCASSVASGPVYGYTFGSGTRLTVV.